This T cell receptor (beta chain) is from a study of blood T cell repertoires in COVID-19. Those enrolled in Seattle joined during active infection and were followed longitudinally afterward. Repertoires were generated with immunoSEQ multiplex PCR, while TCRdb's copy carries only in-frame clones and drops some. The table has under 200,000 clones, 86% seen once. CDR3 size: 15 residues. Germline lookup yields CDR1 SGHVS and CDR2 FQNEAQ. V lost 5 bases and J 4 bases, leaving 15 bases between the germline ends. What was sequenced was peripheral blood. V usage is TRBV7-8 and J usage is TRBJ1-5, with D uncertain. The receptor was derived from a woman aged 55-75 years with COVID-19, enrolled during active disease. Here the CDR3 reads CASSPNVGENQPQHF. The CDR3 bases are TGTGCCAGCAGCCCAAATGTTGGGGAGAATCAGCCCCAGCATTTT.